The clone carrying this T cell receptor (beta chain) was counted ten times or more. Its antigen is unknown. These data are taken from a study of breast tumors, draining lymph nodes, adjacent tissues. TCRdb reprocessed the multiplex PCR reads with MiXCR, giving one entry per CDR3 protein. Of 15,000 to 20,000 distinct CDR3 sequences detected, 43% appear once; the ten largest clones hold approximately 20%. Germline V gives CDR1 MRHNA, CDR2 SNTAGT. V lost 7 bases and J lost 2, with 13 bases in between. This CDR3 is 14 amino acids long. Study outcomes and limitations: Tumor T cell lymph node origin was a supported hypothesis, not proven. Data fit most tumor T cells coming from lymph node, expanding in tumor.

The source of this sequence is a female donor with breast cancer. Some clones in this sample may be carry-over from other donors' samples. Sequenced input: breast tumor tissue. V gene TRBV6-4 combines with J gene TRBJ2-3, with D possibly being TRBD1 (5 bases). The CDR3 nucleotides read TGTGCCAGCAAACCAGGGCCCGCCACAGATACGCAGTATTTT. Translated: CASKPGPATDTQYF.